The 24 T cell receptor beta chains presented below share a single source sample, sequenced in a study of post-analysis software for immune sequencing data. Study-wide results and caveats: A few TRBV segments occurring more often in patients than controls included TRBV5-6, TRBV5-1 and TRBV20-1.

Their cognate antigens are unknown. Prepared TCR beta cDNA libraries contained unique molecular identifiers. A single record per CDR3 protein comes from TCRdb applying MiXCR to the PCR reads. Counted here are a few hundred thousand distinct CDR3 sequences, approximately 38% occurring once; the ten biggest clones make up 6% to 9%. Sequencing input: blood. Every receptor here comes from a girl aged 2 to 10 with multiple sclerosis.

This clonotype was seen more than once but under ten times. The chain joins TRBV5-1 to TRBJ2-5; D might be TRBD1 or TRBD2, each matching 5 bases. The germline V gene encodes CDR1 SGHRS and CDR2 YFSETQ. There are 13 residues in the CDR3. V was clipped by 6 bases and J by 1 base, with 10 bases between them. CDR3 amino acids: CASMRGTQETQYF. The CDR3 DNA is TGCGCCAGCATGAGGGGAACCCAAGAGACCCAGTACTTC.

The chain has TRBV15 and TRBJ1-2, with D hard to call. The CDR3 covers 15 residues. Germline assignment: CDR1 LNHNV and CDR2 YYDKDF (reference sequence). Trimming pared 3 bases from V and 5 bases from J, leaving 16 bases between. CDR3 in amino acids: CATSSGLVDSYGYTF. DNA for the CDR3: TGTGCCACCAGCAGCGGGTTGGTCGATTCTTATGGCTACACCTTC.

V and J are TRBV25-1 and TRBJ1-2, with TRBD1 matching 7 bases. With 0 bases clipped from V and 10 bases from J, the junction kept 5 bases outside the gene matches. The V gene's germline CDR1 is MGHDK and CDR2 SYGVNS. This CDR3 region has 13 residues. The CDR3 nucleotides are TGTGCCAGCAGTGAATATAATAGGGGGCCCTACACCTTC. Its translation is CASSEYNRGPYTF.

J is TRBJ2-1 and V is TRBV20-1, with TRBD1 matching over 9 bases. The last part of the DNA fits TRBJ2-7 better; the J call may be wrong. Germline V gene sequence: CDR1 DFQATT, CDR2 SNEGSKA (reference sequence). The length of the CDR3 is 16 residues. DNA of the CDR3: TGCAGTGCTAGAGATAGTGGGACAGGGATAAACAATGAGCAGTACTTC. Encoded protein: CSARDSGTGINNEQYF.

The table lists this clonotype with a count of one. The chain joins TRBV7-2 to TRBJ1-6, with a tentative D call TRBD1 (6 bases). V was clipped by 5 bases and J by 4 bases, with 18 bases between them. Per germline, CDR1 SGHTA and CDR2 FQGNSA. This CDR3 has 17 residues. This chain's CDR3 is CASSIGGGFSYNSPLHF. The CDR3 DNA sequence: TGTGCCAGCAGCATAGGGGGAGGATTCTCTTATAATTCACCCCTCCACTTT.

This clonotype showed up just a few times. V usage is TRBV29-1 and J usage is TRBJ1-1, with D uncertain. The CDR3 is made up of 11 amino acids. V lost 8 bases, J lost 4 bases, and 11 bases lay in between. The germline V gene has CDR1 SQVTM and CDR2 ANQGSEA. CDR3 sequence: CSHSDGTEAFF. As DNA, the CDR3 is TGCAGCCACTCAGATGGCACTGAAGCTTTCTTT.

This clonotype has a handful of counts. The chain links TRBV7-9 to TRBJ2-4; a weak D match, TRBD1 (7 bases). The end of the DNA fits TRBJ2-7 better, so the J call may be wrong. The CDR3 sequence is 14 residues long. Germline V CDR1 and CDR2: SEHNR, FQNEAQ (reference sequence). This CDR3 reads CASSLGTAGYEQYF. CDR3 coding DNA: TGTGCCAGCAGTTTGGGGACAGCGGGCTACGAGCAGTACTTC.

The sample holds a few counts of this clonotype. The CDR3 nucleotides read TGCAGTGCTAGGGGGACCTCAGTGGTTCAGCCCCAGCATTTT. Amino acid sequence: CSARGTSVVQPQHF. The chain carries TRBV20-1 and TRBJ1-5, with a weak D call TRBD1 (5 bases). This CDR3 spans 14 amino acids. V dropped 3 bases and J dropped 6 bases, with 15 bases sitting between them. Germline V gives CDR1 DFQATT, CDR2 SNEGSKA (reference sequence).

V gene TRBV29-1 combines with J gene TRBJ1-2, with no clear D. CDR1 is SQVTM and CDR2 is ANQGSEA in the germline V gene. The CDR3 has 12 residues. V gave up 3 bases and J gave up 5 bases, with 10 bases separating them. The CDR3 is CSVDHRYYGYTF. The CDR3 DNA follows: TGCAGCGTTGATCACAGATATTATGGCTACACCTTC.

CDR3 loop: CASSARDRGGSYTF. The CDR3 nucleotides read TGTGCCAGCAGCGCGCGGGATCGGGGTGGAAGCTACACCTTC. The rearrangement uses TRBV3-1 and TRBJ1-2; no reliable D call. The CDR3 runs to 14 residues. V lost 5 bases to trimming and J lost 9 bases, with 19 bases between them. Per the germline V gene, CDR1 is LGHDT and CDR2 is YNNKEL (reference sequence). Looking up the rest from reference TRBV3-1 and TRBJ1-2 gives the full variable domain: DTAVSQTPKYLVTQMGNDKSIKCEQNLGHDTMYWYKQDSKKFLKIMFSYNNKELIINETVPNRFSPKSPDKAHLNLHINSLELGDSAVYFCASSARDRGGSYTFGSGTRLTVV.

V is TRBV5-1 and J is TRBJ2-5; 8 bases match TRBD1. The J call may be in error: the DNA end matches TRBJ2-7 better. Germline V gives CDR1 SGHRS, CDR2 YFSETQ. The CDR3 is 15 amino acids. The CDR3 DNA is TGCGCCAGCAGCTTGCGGGCCGACAGGGGCTACGAGCAGTACTTC. This sequence encodes CASSLRADRGYEQYF.

This clonotype was seen a few times. The V gene is TRBV27, the J gene TRBJ2-7; 7 bases are a match to TRBD2. Germline lookup yields CDR1 MNHEY and CDR2 SMNVEV (reference sequence). The J segment lost 3 bases and the V segment lost 1 base, leaving 9 bases of the junction unmatched. The CDR3 length is 16 residues. The CDR3: CASSLYPAGRGYEQYF. The CDR3 DNA reads TGTGCCAGCAGTTTATACCCAGCGGGAAGGGGCTACGAGCAGTACTTC.

This clonotype was counted between two and nine times. This chain joins TRBV15 and TRBJ2-5; D is perhaps TRBD1 or TRBD2 (5 bases each). The CDR3 consists of 12 residues. V lost 4 bases and J 5 bases, leaving 8 bases between the germline ends. The germline CDR1 and CDR2 sequences are LNHNV and YYDKDF (reference sequence). The CDR3 here is CATSNRGETQYF. The CDR3 DNA reads TGTGCCACCAGCAACCGGGGCGAGACCCAGTACTTC.

J is TRBJ2-3 and V is TRBV27, with 7 nucleotides matching TRBD1. The CDR3 is 15 amino acids. V was clipped by 5 bases and J by 3 bases; unmatched bases: 8. The germline gives CDR1 MNHEY, CDR2 SMNVEV (reference sequence). DNA of the CDR3: TGTGCCAGCAGTCTATTCCCGGGACAGACAGATACGCAGTATTTT. Encoded protein: CASSLFPGQTDTQYF.

V and J are TRBV28 and TRBJ2-7; D is perhaps TRBD1 (5 bases). Near its end, the DNA agrees better with TRBJ2-4, so the J call may be wrong. CDR1 is MDHEN, CDR2 SYDVKM, per germline. The CDR3 consists of 16 residues. The CDR3 DNA follows: TGTGCCAGCAGTTTATGGACAGTTCAAGCCAAAAACATTCAGTACTTC. This gives the protein CASSLWTVQAKNIQYF.

The chain has TRBV7-9 and TRBJ2-3; D is possibly TRBD2 (6 bases). Trimming removed 4 bases from V and 2 bases from J, with 7 bases in between. Germline CDR1 reads SEHNR; CDR2 reads FQNEAQ (reference sequence). CDR3 size: 13 residues. In nucleotides, the CDR3 is TGTGCCAGCAGCTCGGGGGACACAGATACGCAGTATTTT. It encodes CASSSGDTDTQYF.

This chain uses TRBV6-5 with TRBJ2-4; D is ambiguous. Per germline, CDR1 MNHEY and CDR2 SVGAGI. Deletions cut 0 bases from V and 1 base from J, with 7 bases between. This CDR3 has 15 amino acids. CDR3: CASSYSIEAKNIQYF. In DNA form, the CDR3 reads TGTGCCAGCAGTTACTCGATTGAGGCCAAAAACATTCAGTACTTC.

This clonotype was seen more than once but under ten times. V and J are TRBV12-3 or TRBV12-4 and TRBJ2-3; 8 nucleotides line up with TRBD1. V was pared by 6 bases and J by 1 base, with 6 bases of the junction left unmatched. CDR3 length: 15 residues. CDR3 loop: CASRRQGTRTDTQYF. CDR3 nucleotides: TGTGCCAGCAGGAGACAGGGGACGCGCACAGATACGCAGTATTTT.

In its sample, this clonotype was seen a few times. This chain links TRBV27 with TRBJ1-2; 8 positions match TRBD1. The CDR3 contains 15 residues. Germline values: CDR1 MNHEY, CDR2 SMNVEV (reference sequence). Losses at the gene ends were 7 bases for V and 5 bases for J; bases not matched to a gene: 12. Written as DNA, the CDR3 is TGTGCCAGCACAACCTACAGGGGGGATTATTATGGCTACACCTTC. This gives the protein CASTTYRGDYYGYTF.

As for this clonotype: At one boundary the junction diverges from the germline segment, which might be a read error. J is TRBJ2-4 and V is TRBV7-8; 9 positions match TRBD1. The end of the DNA is better explained by TRBJ2-7, so the J call may be wrong. The CDR3 spans 16 residues. Per the germline V gene, CDR1 is SGHVS and CDR2 is FQNEAQ. DNA of the CDR3: TGTGCCAGCAGCTCTAGAGCGGGACAGGGCTCCTGCGAGCAGTACTTC. Translating gives CASSSRAGQGSCEQYF.

In this sample, this clonotype turned up a few times. The chain recombines TRBV4-3 with TRBJ2-5; unclear D gene. The germline V gene has CDR1 LGHNA and CDR2 YSLEER. CDR3 length: 14 amino acids. Trimming removed 0 bases from V and 3 bases from J, with 8 bases in between. CDR3 region: CASSQDRWEETQYF. As DNA, the CDR3 is TGCGCCAGCAGCCAAGATCGGTGGGAAGAGACCCAGTACTTC.

V gene TRBV6-2 or TRBV6-3 combines with J gene TRBJ1-5, with D maybe TRBD1 (6 bases). The CDR3 has 14 residues. Germline CDR1 is MNHEY and CDR2 is SVGEGT. Trimming pared 6 bases from V and 6 bases from J, leaving 15 bases between. CDR3 bases: TGTGCCAGCAGCCCCAGGGGAATTGGTCAGCCCCAGCATTTT. This encodes CASSPRGIGQPQHF.

The rearrangement links TRBV2 to TRBJ2-4; no reliable D call. The CDR3 runs 16 residues. The ends were cut back, 6 bases at V and 3 bases at J, with 18 bases in the middle. CDR1 and CDR2 from the germline V gene are SNHLY and FYNNEI. The CDR3 nucleotides read TGTGCCAGCAGCCCCGTCCTAAGGAGTGACAAAAACATTCAGTACTTC. Its protein product is CASSPVLRSDKNIQYF.

The gene calls are TRBV20-1 and TRBJ2-7, with D unclear. The V gene lost 3 bases and the J gene lost 4 bases, with 10 bases spanning the gap. Germline values: CDR1 DFQATT, CDR2 SNEGSKA (reference sequence). The CDR3 runs 12 residues. The CDR3 loop is CSASDVHYEQYF. For the CDR3, the DNA is TGCAGTGCTAGCGACGTTCATTACGAGCAGTACTTC.